Below are 27 T cell receptor beta chains sequenced from a single sample in a study of a mutant IDH1 vaccine in newly diagnosed glioma. TCRdb keeps only in-frame clones here, not all; method: immunoSEQ multiplex PCR. The sample lists around 62,000 clones; about 89% were seen once. Their target antigens are unknown. Time point here: week 11, during vaccination. Doses comprised 300 ug of mutant IDH1 20-mer peptide each, plus topical imiquimod. Material: PBMCs, obtained from a glioma patient whose treatment included an IDH1 peptide vaccine. All receptors come from a middle-aged man with glioma.

The chain combines TRBV6-1 with TRBJ1-2; D perhaps matches TRBD1 (6 bases). V shed 8 bases and J shed 4 bases, with 11 bases lying between them. CDR1 MNHNS and CDR2 SASEGT come from the germline V gene. CDR3 length: 12 amino acids. The CDR3 loop reads CASVTGFYGYTF. The CDR3 DNA is TGTGCCAGCGTTACAGGGTTCTATGGCTACACCTTC.

The gene calls are TRBV6-5 and TRBJ2-1; possible D gene TRBD1, 6 bases. Germline-derived CDR1 and CDR2 are MNHEY and SVGAGI. V gave up 6 bases and J gave up 5 bases, with 14 bases separating them. The CDR3 runs to 14 residues. CDR3 loop: CASRSSWGHNEQFF. For the CDR3, the DNA is TGTGCCAGCAGGAGTTCGTGGGGGCACAATGAGCAGTTCTTC.

V usage is TRBV6-1 and J usage is TRBJ2-4; D is possibly TRBD1 (5 bases). V lost 4 bases, J lost 0 bases, and 13 bases lay in between. Germline CDR1 reads MNHNS; CDR2 reads SASEGT. This CDR3 region has 16 residues. The CDR3 protein is CASSVQGILAKNIQYF. Here the CDR3 DNA reads TGTGCCAGCAGTGTCCAGGGTATCCTAGCCAAAAACATTCAGTACTTC.

The table lists this clone with a count of one. The rearrangement links TRBV7-9 to TRBJ1-2, with D possibly TRBD1 on 5 matching bases. The CDR3 extends over 12 amino acids. V dropped 4 bases and J dropped 4 bases, with 7 bases sitting between them. The germline CDR1 and CDR2 sequences are SEHNR and FQNEAQ (reference sequence). The DNA of the CDR3 is TGTGCCAGCAGCTCCCAGGGCTATGGCTACACCTTC. Its protein is CASSSQGYGYTF.

This clone was seen just once. The J gene is TRBJ1-2, the V gene TRBV28, with 8 bases aligning to TRBD1. There are 14 residues in the CDR3. V was pared by 6 bases and J by 5 bases, with 8 bases of the junction left unmatched. Germline V gene lookup returns CDR1 MDHEN and CDR2 SYDVKM. CDR3 sequence reads: CASRRGQGWYGYTF. Here the CDR3 DNA reads TGTGCCAGCAGGCGCGGACAGGGATGGTATGGCTACACCTTC.

This clone was counted a few times. The rearrangement uses TRBV21-1 and TRBJ2-7; the table's D gene call, TRBD2, was not cross checked with the DNA. TRBV21-1 is annotated as a pseudogene. The CDR3 has 18 amino acids. This chain's CDR3 is CASSPGRTSGRFSYEQYV. The CDR3 DNA reads as TGTGCCAGCAGCCCCGGGAGGACTAGCGGGCGCTTCTCCTACGAGCAGTACGTC.

V gene TRBV18 combines with J gene TRBJ2-3; 9 bases agree with TRBD2. This CDR3 region has 14 residues. The J segment lost 2 bases and the V segment lost 7 bases, leaving 4 bases of the junction unmatched. Germline CDR1 is KGHSH and CDR2 is LQKENI. The CDR3 spells CASFQRGVTDTQYF. The CDR3 DNA reads as TGTGCCAGCTTCCAGCGGGGGGTCACAGATACGCAGTATTTT.

Written as DNA, the CDR3 is TGTGCCATCAGTGAGTGGATTACACAGGGCTTCGAGAACACTGAAGCTTTCTTT. Translation gives CAISEWITQGFENTEAFF. The chain is built from TRBV10-3 and TRBJ1-1; TRBD1 is a possible D gene (6 bases). Germline loops: CDR1 ENHRY, CDR2 SYGVKD. The CDR3 has 18 residues. Trimming stripped 1 base from V and 1 base from J, with 19 bases between.

The rearrangement links TRBV5-8 to TRBJ1-1; no clear D. V was shortened by 0 bases and J by 6 bases, with 3 bases between the two germline ends. CDR3 length: 11 amino acids. CDR1 is SGHTS, CDR2 YDEGEE, per germline. DNA of the CDR3: TGTGCCAGCAGCTTGGTTGCTGAAGCTTTCTTT. Amino acids: CASSLVAEAFF.

The rearrangement uses TRBV9 and TRBJ2-4; D gene uncertain. The germline V gene has CDR1 SGDLS and CDR2 YYNGEE. V dropped 2 bases and J dropped 0 bases, with 6 bases sitting between them. CDR3 length equals 14 residues. The CDR3 protein is CASSVGLAKNIQYF. The CDR3 DNA sequence: TGTGCCAGCAGCGTTGGGCTAGCCAAAAACATTCAGTACTTC.

This chain uses TRBV15 with TRBJ2-3; 8 nucleotides agree with TRBD2. This CDR3 is built from 16 residues. The germline CDR1 and CDR2 sequences are LNHNV and YYDKDF (reference sequence). V gave up 0 bases and J gave up 6 bases; unmatched junction bases: 8. The CDR3 protein is CATSRDMREVGDTQYF. The CDR3, as DNA: TGTGCCACCAGCAGAGATATGCGGGAGGTTGGGGATACGCAGTATTTT.

This clone has a handful of counts. The rearrangement uses TRBV4-2 and TRBJ1-5; D is ambiguous. CDR1 and CDR2 from the germline V gene are LGHNA and YNFKEQ. The CDR3 extends over 17 amino acids. Trimming removed 0 bases from V and 0 bases from J, with 12 bases in between. CDR3 bases: TGTGCCAGCAGCCAAGAAGTGGGAGGTAATAGCAATCAGCCCCAGCATTTT. Amino acids: CASSQEVGGNSNQPQHF.

The chain joins TRBV6-5 to TRBJ2-1; D gene ambiguous. CDR1 and CDR2 (germline): MNHEY, SVGAGI. V lost 0 bases and J 6 bases, leaving 3 bases between the germline ends. There are 12 residues in the CDR3. For the CDR3, the DNA is TGTGCCAGCAGTTACTCAGGCAATGAGCAGTTCTTC. It specifies CASSYSGNEQFF.

V is TRBV29-1 and J is TRBJ1-3, with TRBD1 as a possible D gene (5 bases). V lost 4 bases, J lost 4 bases, and 14 bases lay in between. CDR1 SQVTM and CDR2 ANQGSEA come from the germline V gene. The CDR3 extends over 14 amino acids. The CDR3 region has the DNA TGCAGCGTTGGGGACCGACAGCGGGGAAACACCATATATTTT. This codes for CSVGDRQRGNTIYF.

This clone was counted a single time. CDR3 amino acids: CASSYSSVGYQPQHF. The CDR3 bases are TGTGCCAGCAGTTACTCCTCTGTCGGATATCAGCCCCAGCATTTT. The rearrangement uses TRBV6-6 and TRBJ1-5; D gene ambiguous. The germline V gene encodes CDR1 MNHNY and CDR2 SVGAGI (reference sequence). The CDR3 is 15 amino acids. V was trimmed by 0 bases and J by 5 bases, leaving 11 bases between them.

This rearrangement joins TRBV5-1 to TRBJ2-1; D perhaps matches TRBD2 (6 bases). CDR3 length equals 15 residues. CDR1 SGHRS and CDR2 YFSETQ come from the germline V gene. V lost 4 bases and J lost 4, with 15 bases in between. CDR3 nucleotide sequence: TGCGCCAGCAGCCCTAGGCGGGAACCGTACAATGAGCAGTTCTTC. Its translation: CASSPRREPYNEQFF.

This chain uses TRBV30 with TRBJ1-4; D possibly corresponds to TRBD1 (5 bases). Germline values: CDR1 GTSNPN, CDR2 SVGIG (reference sequence). The V end was cut by 0 bases, the J end by 10 bases, with 9 bases between. The CDR3 is 12 residues long. CDR3 sequence reads: CAWSVPGGKLFF. Here the CDR3 DNA reads TGTGCCTGGAGTGTACCTGGGGGAAAACTGTTTTTT.

The CDR3 DNA reads TGTGCCAGCAGTTTCGCAGGGGTTTCCTACAATGAGCAGTTCTTC. Translating it yields CASSFAGVSYNEQFF. The chain uses TRBV5-8 and TRBJ2-1; TRBD1 is a possible D gene (6 bases). V was shortened by 5 bases and J by 1 base, with 13 bases between the two germline ends. The CDR3 extends over 15 amino acids. Germline CDR1 SGHTS, CDR2 YDEGEE.

The rearrangement joins TRBV18 to TRBJ2-1; 10 positions agree with TRBD1. The CDR3 loop spans 16 amino acids. Germline V gene lookup returns CDR1 KGHSH and CDR2 LQKENI. With V trimmed by 6 bases and J by 1 base, 6 bases remained unmatched. CDR3 nucleotides: TGTGCCAGCTCCTTAGGACAGGGGGAATCCTACAATGAGCAGTTCTTC. This gives the protein CASSLGQGESYNEQFF.

The V gene is TRBV5-4, the J gene TRBJ2-4, with D perhaps TRBD2 (7 bases). Germline V gene sequence: CDR1 SGHNT, CDR2 YYREEE (reference sequence). The CDR3 contains 16 residues. V lost 3 bases and J lost 1, with 14 bases in between. CDR3 amino acids: CASSSEGGGAKNIQYF. CDR3 coding DNA: TGTGCCAGCAGCTCAGAGGGGGGGGGTGCCAAAAACATTCAGTACTTC.

This rearrangement joins TRBV4-2 to TRBJ2-5, with unresolved D. The CDR3 is 17 amino acids. Germline V gene lookup returns CDR1 LGHNA and CDR2 YNFKEQ. Trimming took off 2 bases at V and 2 bases at J, with 18 bases between the two ends. The CDR3 region is CASSQYQAGDFQETQYF. DNA for the CDR3: TGTGCCAGCAGCCAATACCAAGCAGGAGATTTTCAAGAGACCCAGTACTTC.

This sequence joins TRBV6-5 and TRBJ1-5; D is undetermined. Germline CDR1 and CDR2: MNHEY and SVGAGI. CDR3 size: 12 residues. With 6 bases removed from V and 0 bases from J, the gap between germline ends came to 3 bases. Here the CDR3 reads CASRDSNQPQHF. As DNA, the CDR3 is TGTGCCAGCAGGGATAGCAATCAGCCCCAGCATTTT.

This chain joins TRBV6-6 and TRBJ2-1; D unclear. The germline V gene encodes CDR1 MNHNY and CDR2 SVGAGI (reference sequence). Trimming shortened V by 2 bases and J by 9 bases, and 8 bases separated the two germline ends. The CDR3 sequence is 12 residues long. CDR3 loop: CASSYLGFEQFF. The CDR3 coding sequence is TGTGCCAGCAGTTACCTAGGTTTTGAGCAGTTCTTC.

This chain joins TRBV15 and TRBJ1-5; D not resolved. Germline V gene data show CDR1 as LNHNV and CDR2 as YYDKDF (reference sequence). This CDR3 has 13 amino acids. With 4 bases removed from V and 6 bases from J, the gap between germline ends came to 10 bases. CDR3 sequence reads: CATSIEGLQPQHF. The CDR3 bases are TGTGCCACCAGCATCGAAGGTCTTCAGCCCCAGCATTTT. The variable domain in full, with the rest retrieved from reference TRBV15 and TRBJ1-5, is DAMVIQNPRYQVTQFGKPVTLSCSQTLNHNVMYWYQQKSSQAPKLLFHYYDKDFNNEADTPDNFQSRRPNTSFCFLDIRSPGLGDTAMYLCATSIEGLQPQHFGDGTRLSIL.

This sequence joins TRBV9 and TRBJ2-5, with D maybe TRBD2 (6 bases). The CDR3 runs to 15 residues. Germline CDR1 and CDR2: SGDLS and YYNGEE. V was shortened by 3 bases and J by 2 bases, with 14 bases between the two germline ends. The CDR3 sequence is CASSEGPGLQETQYF. The DNA for the CDR3 is TGTGCCAGCAGCGAGGGTCCGGGACTTCAAGAGACCCAGTACTTC.

This chain connects TRBV4-1 to TRBJ2-5, with D tentatively TRBD1 (6 bases). The DNA end favors TRBJ2-7, so the J call may be wrong. Germline V CDR1 and CDR2: MGHRA, YSYEKL. CDR3 length: 14 residues. CDR3 coding DNA: TGCGCCAGCAGTCGGGACACCAGCTCCTACGAGCAGTACTTC. It specifies CASSRDTSSYEQYF.

V gene TRBV27 combines with J gene TRBJ2-3; D possibly uses TRBD1 or TRBD2 (6 bases each). Trimming removed 2 bases from V and 2 bases from J, with 14 bases in between. Germline V gene lookup returns CDR1 MNHEY and CDR2 SMNVEV (reference sequence). The CDR3 spans 16 residues. The CDR3 bases are TGTGCCAGCAGTTTACTCTGGGGGGCCTTCACAGATACGCAGTATTTT. Protein sequence: CASSLLWGAFTDTQYF.